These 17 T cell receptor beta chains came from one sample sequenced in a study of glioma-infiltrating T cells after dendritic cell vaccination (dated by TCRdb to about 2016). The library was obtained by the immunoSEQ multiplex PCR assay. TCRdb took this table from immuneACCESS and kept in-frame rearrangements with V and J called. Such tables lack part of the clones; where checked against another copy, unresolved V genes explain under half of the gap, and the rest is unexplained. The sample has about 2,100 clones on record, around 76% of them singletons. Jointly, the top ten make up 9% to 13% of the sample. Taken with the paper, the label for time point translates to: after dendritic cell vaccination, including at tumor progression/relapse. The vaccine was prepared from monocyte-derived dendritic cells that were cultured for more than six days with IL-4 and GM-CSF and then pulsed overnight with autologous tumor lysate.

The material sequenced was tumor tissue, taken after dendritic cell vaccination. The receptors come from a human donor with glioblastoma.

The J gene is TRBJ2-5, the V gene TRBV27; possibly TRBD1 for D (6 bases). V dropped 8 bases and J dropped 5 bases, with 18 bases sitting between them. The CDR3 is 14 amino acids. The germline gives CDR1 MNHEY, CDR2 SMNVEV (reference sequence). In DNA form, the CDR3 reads TGTGCCAGCTGGGATATGGCAGGGGAGGAGACCCAGTACTTC. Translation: CASWDMAGEETQYF.

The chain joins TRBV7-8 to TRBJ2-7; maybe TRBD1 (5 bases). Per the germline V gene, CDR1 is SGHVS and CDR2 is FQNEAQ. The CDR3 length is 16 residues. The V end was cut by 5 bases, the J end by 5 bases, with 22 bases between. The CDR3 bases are TGTGCCAGCAGCACTGCCTCGCGGCAGGGCTTGGACGAGCAGTACTTC. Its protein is CASSTASRQGLDEQYF. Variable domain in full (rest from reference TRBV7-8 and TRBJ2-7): GAGVSQSPRYKVAKRGQDVALRCDPISGHVSLFWYQQALGQGPEFLTYFQNEAQLDKSGLPSDRFFAERPEGSVSTLKIQRTQQEDSAVYLCASSTASRQGLDEQYFGPGTRLTVT.

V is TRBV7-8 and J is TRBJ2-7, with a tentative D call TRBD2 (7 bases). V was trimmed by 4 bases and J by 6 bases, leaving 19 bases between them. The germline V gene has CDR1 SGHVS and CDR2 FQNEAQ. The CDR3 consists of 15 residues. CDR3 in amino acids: CASSSYAGASIEQYF. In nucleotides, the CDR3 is TGTGCCAGCAGCTCCTACGCGGGGGCGAGTATCGAGCAGTACTTC.

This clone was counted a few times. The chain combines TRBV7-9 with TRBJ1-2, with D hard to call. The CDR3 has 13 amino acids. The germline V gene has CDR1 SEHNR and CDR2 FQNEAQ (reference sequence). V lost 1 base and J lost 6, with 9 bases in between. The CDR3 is CASSLGEVDGYTF. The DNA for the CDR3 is TGTGCCAGCAGCTTAGGCGAGGTGGATGGCTACACCTTC.

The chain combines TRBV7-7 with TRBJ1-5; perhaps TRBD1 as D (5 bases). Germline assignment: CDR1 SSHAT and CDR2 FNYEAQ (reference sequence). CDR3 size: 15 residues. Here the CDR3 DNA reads TGTGCTAGCGGCAAATTTCGGGGGGACAATCAGCCCCAGCATTTT. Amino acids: CASGKFRGDNQPQHF.

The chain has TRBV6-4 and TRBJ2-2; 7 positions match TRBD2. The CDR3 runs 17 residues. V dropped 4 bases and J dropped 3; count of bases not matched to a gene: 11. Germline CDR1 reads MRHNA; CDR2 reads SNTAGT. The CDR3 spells CASSGDSGRPHTGELFF. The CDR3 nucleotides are TGTGCCAGCAGTGGGGATAGCGGGCGACCTCACACCGGGGAGCTGTTTTTT.

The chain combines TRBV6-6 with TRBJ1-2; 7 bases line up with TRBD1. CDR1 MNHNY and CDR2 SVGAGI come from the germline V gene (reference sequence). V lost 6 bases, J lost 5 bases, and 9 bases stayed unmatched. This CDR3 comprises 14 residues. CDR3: CASRYAGTAYGYTF. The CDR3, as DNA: TGTGCCAGCAGATATGCCGGGACAGCTTATGGCTACACCTTC.

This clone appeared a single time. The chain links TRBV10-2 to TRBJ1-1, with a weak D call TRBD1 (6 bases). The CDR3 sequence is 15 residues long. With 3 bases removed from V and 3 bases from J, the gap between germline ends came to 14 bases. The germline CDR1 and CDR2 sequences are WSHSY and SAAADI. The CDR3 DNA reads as TGCGCCAGCAGTGATTCCGACAGGTGGTACACTGAAGCTTTCTTT. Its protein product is CASSDSDRWYTEAFF.

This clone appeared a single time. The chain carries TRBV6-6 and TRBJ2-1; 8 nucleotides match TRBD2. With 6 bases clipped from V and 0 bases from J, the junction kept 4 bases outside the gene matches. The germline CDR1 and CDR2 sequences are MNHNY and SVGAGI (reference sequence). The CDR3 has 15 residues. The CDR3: CASRESGSSYNEQFF. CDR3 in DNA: TGTGCCAGCAGAGAAAGCGGGAGCTCCTACAATGAGCAGTTCTTC.

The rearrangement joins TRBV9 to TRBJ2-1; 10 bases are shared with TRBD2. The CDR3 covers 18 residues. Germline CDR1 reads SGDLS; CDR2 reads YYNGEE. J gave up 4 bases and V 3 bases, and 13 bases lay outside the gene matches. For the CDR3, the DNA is TGTGCCAGCAGCGAGGCGGATTATAGCGGGAGGAGGTACAATGAGCAGTTCTTC. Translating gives CASSEADYSGRRYNEQFF. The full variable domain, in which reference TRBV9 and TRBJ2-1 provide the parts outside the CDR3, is DSGVTQTPKHLITATGQRVTLRCSPRSGDLSVYWYQQSLDQGLQFLIQYYNGEERAKGNILERFSAQQFPDLHSELNLSSLELGDSALYFCASSEADYSGRRYNEQFFGPGTRLTVL.

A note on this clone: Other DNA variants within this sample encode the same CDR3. The CDR3 coding sequence is TGTGCCAGTAGCCTCTGGGGGAGGAAGACCCAGTACTTC. Protein: CASSLWGRKTQYF. The rearrangement joins TRBV5-4 to TRBJ2-5, with a tentative D call TRBD2 (6 bases). With 8 bases removed from V and 6 bases from J, the gap between germline ends came to 17 bases. CDR1 and CDR2 from the germline V gene are SGHNT and YYREEE (reference sequence). This CDR3 has 13 residues.

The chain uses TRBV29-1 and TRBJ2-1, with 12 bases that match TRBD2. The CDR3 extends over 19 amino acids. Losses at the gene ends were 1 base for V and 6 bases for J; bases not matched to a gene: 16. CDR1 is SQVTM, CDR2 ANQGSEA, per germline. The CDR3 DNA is TGCAGCGTTGAAGCATTCAGGGGGCTAGCGGGAGGGCCAAGCAATGAGCAGTTCTTC. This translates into CSVEAFRGLAGGPSNEQFF.

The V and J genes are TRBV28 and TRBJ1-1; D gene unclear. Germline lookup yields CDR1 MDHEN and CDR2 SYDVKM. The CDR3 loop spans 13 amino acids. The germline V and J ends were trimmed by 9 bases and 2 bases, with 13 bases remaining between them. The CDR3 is CARPQRGNTEAFF. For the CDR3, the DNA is TGTGCCAGACCACAACGGGGAAACACTGAAGCTTTCTTT. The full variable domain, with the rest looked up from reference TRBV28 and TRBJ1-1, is DVKVTQSSRYLVKRTGEKVFLECVQDMDHENMFWYRQDPGLGLRLIYFSYDVKMKEKGDIPEGYSVSREKKERFSLILESASTNQTSMYLCARPQRGNTEAFFGQGTRLTVV.

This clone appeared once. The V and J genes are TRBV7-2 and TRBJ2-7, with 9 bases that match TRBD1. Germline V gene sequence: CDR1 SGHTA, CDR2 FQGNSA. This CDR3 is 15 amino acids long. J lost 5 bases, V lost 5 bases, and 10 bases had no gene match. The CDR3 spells CASSIRQGGRDEQYF. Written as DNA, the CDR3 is TGTGCCAGCAGCATCAGACAGGGGGGGAGGGACGAGCAGTACTTC.

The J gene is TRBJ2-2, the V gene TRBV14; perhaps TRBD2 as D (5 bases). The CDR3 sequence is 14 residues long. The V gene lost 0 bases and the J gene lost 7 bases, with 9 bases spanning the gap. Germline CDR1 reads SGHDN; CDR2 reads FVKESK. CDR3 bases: TGTGCCAGCAGCCAAGAACTAGTCCTCGGGGAGCTGTTTTTT. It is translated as CASSQELVLGELFF.

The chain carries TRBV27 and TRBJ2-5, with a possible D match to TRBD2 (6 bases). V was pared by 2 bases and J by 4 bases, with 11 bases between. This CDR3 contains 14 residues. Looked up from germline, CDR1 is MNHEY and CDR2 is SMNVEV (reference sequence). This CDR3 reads CASSLGASVETQYF. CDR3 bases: TGTGCCAGCAGTTTAGGGGCTAGCGTAGAGACCCAGTACTTC.

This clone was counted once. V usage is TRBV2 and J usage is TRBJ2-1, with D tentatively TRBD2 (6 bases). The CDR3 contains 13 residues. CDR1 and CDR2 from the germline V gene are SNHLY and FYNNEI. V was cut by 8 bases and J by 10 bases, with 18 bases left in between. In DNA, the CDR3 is TGTGCCAGCCTAACCCGGGACTCCACGGAGCAGTTCTTC. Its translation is CASLTRDSTEQFF.